Presented here are 3 T cell receptor beta chains from one specimen sequenced in a study of T cells in Graves' hyperthyroidism and ophthalmopathy. What was amplified from RNA transcripts were TCR beta CDR3 regions. Initially, a first-round RT-PCR of the TCR CDR3 employed the HTBI primer set. TCRdb reprocessed the multiplex PCR reads via MiXCR and lists one record per CDR3 protein. The profile shows approximately 610,000 distinct CDR3 sequences, approximately 14% of them singletons. Sequenced input: blood. These receptor sequences come from a woman aged 40-49 years with Graves' ophthalmopathy.

This clonotype was seen many times. The chain is built from TRBV12-3 or TRBV12-4 and TRBJ1-2; TRBD1 is a possible D gene (5 bases). The CDR3 is made up of 14 amino acids. Trimming removed 6 bases at V and 2 bases at J, with 13 bases between. The CDR3 spells CASSKTAFNYGYTF. In DNA, the CDR3 is TGTGCCAGCAGCAAGACAGCTTTCAACTATGGCTACACCTTC.

The rearrangement joins TRBV6-2 or TRBV6-3 to TRBJ1-1; D is unclear. This CDR3 comprises 13 residues. Germline V gene sequence: CDR1 MNHEY, CDR2 SVGEGT. V was shortened by 8 bases and J by 3 bases, with 13 bases between the two germline ends. The DNA for the CDR3 is TGTGCCAGCTGCCGATTTGAGGACACTGAAGCTTTCTTT. It specifies CASCRFEDTEAFF.

This clonotype appeared many times. The chain has TRBV19 and TRBJ2-2, with D maybe TRBD1 (5 bases). V lost 5 bases, J lost 7 bases, and 17 bases lay in between. The CDR3 contains 15 residues. Germline V gene lookup returns CDR1 LNHDA and CDR2 SQIVND (reference sequence). CDR3 in DNA: TGTGCCAGTAGTCCAAGGGCAGGGCTACGCGGGGAGCTGTTTTTT. Encoded protein: CASSPRAGLRGELFF.